The clone carrying this T cell receptor (beta chain) was recorded at least ten times. The antigen is not known. This CDR3 has 13 amino acids. The ends were cut back, 5 bases at V and 7 bases at J, with 14 bases in the middle. Germline values: CDR1 LGHDT, CDR2 YNNKEL (reference sequence). The sample originates from a study of T cells in Graves' hyperthyroidism and ophthalmopathy. Whole-study results and caveats: Blood also held most thyroid clonotypes expanded beyond 0.001.

Lactation, pregnancy, other autoimmune disease or uncontrolled infection excluded patients. Orbital computed tomography and thyroid ultrasound, together with serum TRAb and thyroxine and clinical symptoms, were used for diagnoses. The blood specimen was taken at initial hyperthyroidism diagnosis, before any ophthalmopathy symptoms. The source material, RNA transcripts, was used to amplify TCR beta CDR3 regions. When the TCR CDR3 underwent first-round RT-PCR, the HTBI primer set was used. Using its own MiXCR run on the multiplex PCR reads, TCRdb lists one record per CDR3 protein. The sample yields approximately 370,000 distinct CDR3 sequences, about 18% seen once.

Sequenced sample: blood. This chain links TRBV3-1 with TRBJ1-1, with D possibly TRBD1 on 5 matching bases. The origin of this receptor is a woman aged 25 to 39 with Graves' hyperthyroidism that later progressed to Graves' ophthalmopathy. CDR3 bases: TGTGCCAGCAGCTTCAGCACGGGGCTTGAAGCTTTCTTT. Amino acid sequence: CASSFSTGLEAFF. Based on the CDR3 plus reference TRBV3-1 and TRBJ1-1, the full variable domain is DTAVSQTPKYLVTQMGNDKSIKCEQNLGHDTMYWYKQDSKKFLKIMFSYNNKELIINETVPNRFSPKSPDKAHLNLHINSLELGDSAVYFCASSFSTGLEAFFGQGTRLTVV.